This T cell receptor (beta chain) was sequenced during a study of cytomegalovirus exposure and HLA in healthy donors. Trimming took 4 bases from V and 8 from J; bases not matched to a gene: 6. The CDR3 has 13 amino acids. Germline lookup yields CDR1 SGHRS and CDR2 YFSETQ. This PCR relied on a set of 60 Vbeta primers and 13 Jbeta primers. Repertoires were generated with immunoSEQ multiplex PCR, while TCRdb's copy carries only in-frame clones and drops some. This sample has fewer than 130,000 clones, with roughly 70% found just once. Sequencing was done on a sample of PBMCs. This TCR came from a middle-aged man in good health and CMV-seropositive. J is TRBJ1-2 and V is TRBV5-1, with TRBD1 matching over 9 bases. CDR3 loop: CASSADRGDGYTF. The CDR3 coding sequence is TGCGCCAGCAGCGCCGACAGGGGGGACGGCTACACCTTC.